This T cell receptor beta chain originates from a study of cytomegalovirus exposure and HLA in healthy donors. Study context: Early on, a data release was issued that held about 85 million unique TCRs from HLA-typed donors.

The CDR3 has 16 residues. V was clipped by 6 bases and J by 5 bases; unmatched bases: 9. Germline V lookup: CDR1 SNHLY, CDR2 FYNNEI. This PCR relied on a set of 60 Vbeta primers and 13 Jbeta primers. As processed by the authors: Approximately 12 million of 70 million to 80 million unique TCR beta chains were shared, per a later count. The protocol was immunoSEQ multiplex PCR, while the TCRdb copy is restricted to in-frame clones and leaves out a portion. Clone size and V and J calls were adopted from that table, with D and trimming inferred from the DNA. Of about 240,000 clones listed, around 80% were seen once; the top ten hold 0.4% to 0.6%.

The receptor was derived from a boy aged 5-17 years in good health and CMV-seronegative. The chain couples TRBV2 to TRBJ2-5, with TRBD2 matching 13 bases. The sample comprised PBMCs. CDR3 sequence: CASSQRGTSGVETQYF. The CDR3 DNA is TGTGCCAGCAGCCAACGGGGGACTAGCGGGGTTGAGACCCAGTACTTC.